A single sample gave rise to the 23 T cell receptor beta chains below, sequenced in a study of spatial heterogeneity in lung cancer. TCRdb re-called the 5' RACE reads through MiXCR, storing one row per CDR3 protein. The sample gives more than 12,000 distinct CDR3 sequences, more than 10% of which show up once; about 34% is in the top ten. Time point indicated: sample taken at primary tumor resection. Unsorted whole RNA samples from tumor, nontumor lung or frozen PBMC were sequenced. The sample here was PBMCs, taken at surgery. The receptors shown here come from a female donor with early-stage non-small cell lung cancer.

This clonotype has a count of ten or more. V gene TRBV30 combines with J gene TRBJ1-3; 8 bases line up with TRBD1. This CDR3 is built from 15 residues. The V gene's germline CDR1 is GTSNPN and CDR2 SVGIG (reference sequence). With 4 bases clipped from V and 0 bases from J, the junction kept 5 bases outside the gene matches. The CDR3, as DNA: TGTGCCTGGAATAAGGACAGGGTCTCTGGAAACACCATATATTTT. Translation gives CAWNKDRVSGNTIYF. The full variable domain, in which reference TRBV30 and TRBJ1-3 provide the parts outside the CDR3, is SQTIHQWPATLVQPVGSPLSLECTVEGTSNPNLYWYRQAAGRGLQLLFYSVGIGQISSEVPQNLSASRPQDRQFILSSKKLLLSDSGFYLCAWNKDRVSGNTIYFGEGSWLTVV.

This sequence joins TRBV7-7 and TRBJ1-1, with 11 bases matching TRBD1. CDR1 SSHAT and CDR2 FNYEAQ come from the germline V gene (reference sequence). V was pared by 1 base and J by 2 bases, with 3 bases of the junction left unmatched. CDR3 size: 16 residues. In nucleotides, the CDR3 is TGTGCCAGCAGCTTAGGGACAGGGGGCGACAACACTGAAGCTTTCTTT. Its protein product is CASSLGTGGDNTEAFF.

In its sample, this clonotype is large. CDR3 sequence reads: CASSVRDYEQYF. Written as DNA, the CDR3 is TGTGCCAGCAGTGTTAGGGACTACGAGCAGTACTTC. The gene calls are TRBV2 and TRBJ2-7; D uncertain. This CDR3 is built from 12 residues. The V gene's germline CDR1 is SNHLY and CDR2 FYNNEI. Trimming removed 4 bases at V and 3 bases at J, with 7 bases between.

This clonotype showed up many times. The chain joins TRBV12-3 or TRBV12-4 to TRBJ2-2; TRBD2 agrees at 7 bases. The CDR3 has 15 residues. V trimming: 6 bases; J trimming: 2 bases; junction bases outside the gene matches: 6. CDR3 loop: CASRKTGGNTGELFF. The CDR3 nucleotides are TGTGCCAGCAGGAAGACGGGGGGAAACACCGGGGAGCTGTTTTTT.

This rearrangement joins TRBV28 to TRBJ2-5, with TRBD2 matching 13 bases. Germline CDR1 and CDR2: MDHEN and SYDVKM. V shed 6 bases, J shed 3 bases, and the junction held 4 bases outside the gene matches. The CDR3 sequence is 15 residues long. CDR3 loop: CASSPGLAGKETQYF. The CDR3 DNA reads as TGTGCCAGCAGCCCGGGACTAGCGGGAAAAGAGACCCAGTACTTC.

This rearrangement joins TRBV7-9 to TRBJ2-7, with 7 bases identical to TRBD1. Trimming removed 4 bases from V and 7 bases from J; junction bases left unmatched: 10. The germline V gene encodes CDR1 SEHNR and CDR2 FQNEAQ (reference sequence). The CDR3 is 14 residues long. Here the CDR3 DNA reads TGTGCCAGCAGCTCAACAGGGGTGTCGGGGGAGCAGTACTTC. Translated, it gives CASSSTGVSGEQYF. Looking up the rest from reference TRBV7-9 and TRBJ2-7 gives the full variable domain: DTGVSQNPRHKITKRGQNVTFRCDPISEHNRLYWYRQTLGQGPEFLTYFQNEAQLEKSRLLSDRFSAERPKGSFSTLEIQRTEQGDSAMYLCASSSTGVSGEQYFGPGTRLTVT.

This clonotype has more than one count but fewer than ten. This chain uses TRBV6-5 with TRBJ1-5; possible D gene TRBD1, 5 bases. This CDR3 comprises 15 residues. Germline V gene data show CDR1 as MNHEY and CDR2 as SVGAGI. Trimming left V 0 bases short and J 6 bases short, with 12 bases between. The CDR3 DNA is TGTGCCAGCAGTTACTCCGACGCGGGGGGTCAGCCCCAGCATTTT. Translation: CASSYSDAGGQPQHF.

This clonotype is labeled medium-sized. This chain joins TRBV9 and TRBJ2-5; TRBD2 agrees at 14 bases. Germline V gene data show CDR1 as SGDLS and CDR2 as YYNGEE. V was clipped by 3 bases and J by 7 bases; unmatched bases: 5. This CDR3 is 15 amino acids long. CDR3 nucleotide sequence: TGTGCCAGCAGCGCGGGACTAGCGGGGGCCGGGACCCAGTACTTC. Protein: CASSAGLAGAGTQYF.

This clonotype is deemed medium-sized (0.01 to 0.1%). This chain connects TRBV28 to TRBJ1-5; D unclear. The CDR3 length is 13 residues. V lost 5 bases to trimming and J lost 8 bases, with 13 bases between them. Germline assignment: CDR1 MDHEN and CDR2 SYDVKM. CDR3: CASSRPQLEPQHF. Written as DNA, the CDR3 is TGTGCCAGCAGTCGCCCCCAATTGGAGCCCCAGCATTTT. Based on the CDR3 plus reference TRBV28 and TRBJ1-5, the full variable domain is DVKVTQSSRYLVKRTGEKVFLECVQDMDHENMFWYRQDPGLGLRLIYFSYDVKMKEKGDIPEGYSVSREKKERFSLILESASTNQTSMYLCASSRPQLEPQHFGDGTRLSIL.

This clonotype came up many times. V gene TRBV27 combines with J gene TRBJ2-1, with D perhaps matching TRBD1 (6 bases). CDR1 is MNHEY and CDR2 is SMNVEV in the germline V gene (reference sequence). V was cut by 4 bases and J by 8 bases, with 12 bases left in between. The CDR3 extends over 13 amino acids. The CDR3, as DNA: TGTGCCAGCAGTTGGGGGCCAGGCTATGAGCAGTTCTTC. Residues: CASSWGPGYEQFF.

This chain joins TRBV18 and TRBJ1-2; 7 bases line up with TRBD1. The V gene's germline CDR1 is KGHSH and CDR2 LQKENI. The CDR3 runs 15 residues. V lost 1 base and J lost 4; bases outside the gene matches: 6. DNA for the CDR3: TGTGCCAGCTCACCACTGGCGGGACAGCCCTATGGCTACACCTTC. It translates to CASSPLAGQPYGYTF.

The chain links TRBV9 to TRBJ2-5, with D perhaps TRBD1 (5 bases). This CDR3 is 15 amino acids long. Germline V gene lookup returns CDR1 SGDLS and CDR2 YYNGEE. Trimming took 0 bases from V and 5 from J, leaving 14 bases between them. CDR3 DNA: TGTGCCAGCAGCGTAGCAGGACGACCAGGGGAGACCCAGTACTTC. Residues: CASSVAGRPGETQYF.

The chain recombines TRBV19 with TRBJ2-3; 8 bases map to TRBD2. The CDR3 runs 17 residues. V was pared by 0 bases and J by 1 base, with 6 bases of the junction left unmatched. Germline-derived CDR1 and CDR2 are LNHDA and SQIVND (reference sequence). In DNA form, the CDR3 reads TGTGCCAGTAGTATAGATCCTGCAGCGGGAGGCACAGATACGCAGTATTTT. This sequence encodes CASSIDPAAGGTDTQYF.

This clonotype was detected ten times or more. The genes are TRBV18 and TRBJ2-7, with unresolved D. CDR3 length equals 13 residues. Deletions cut 3 bases from V and 9 bases from J, with 15 bases between. Germline V gene data show CDR1 as KGHSH and CDR2 as LQKENI. This CDR3 reads CASSPPTLPVQYF. The CDR3 DNA follows: TGTGCCAGCTCACCCCCGACCCTTCCGGTGCAGTACTTC. Based on the CDR3 plus reference TRBV18 and TRBJ2-7, the full variable domain is NAGVMQNPRHLVRRRGQEARLRCSPMKGHSHVYWYRQLPEEGLKFMVYLQKENIIDESGMPKERFSAEFPKEGPSILRIQQVVRGDSAAYFCASSPPTLPVQYFGPGTRLTVT.

The table lists this clonotype with many counts. For the CDR3, the DNA is TGCAGCGTTGGGGCGGAGGGTGGTGGCTACACCTTC. Its translation: CSVGAEGGGYTF. The rearrangement joins TRBV29-1 to TRBJ1-2; D is undetermined. Trimming stripped 4 bases from V and 7 bases from J, with 13 bases between. The germline V gene encodes CDR1 SQVTM and CDR2 ANQGSEA. This CDR3 has 12 residues.

This clonotype rates as medium-sized. The chain uses TRBV5-6 and TRBJ2-1; 9 bases fit TRBD1. The CDR3 runs 16 residues. The germline V gene encodes CDR1 SGHDT and CDR2 YYEEEE. V trimming: 2 bases; J trimming: 6 bases; junction bases outside the gene matches: 9. The CDR3 reads CASSFYGTGQSNEQFF. In nucleotides, the CDR3 is TGTGCCAGCAGCTTCTATGGGACAGGGCAGTCCAATGAGCAGTTCTTC.

The gene calls are TRBV6-6 and TRBJ2-5; 10 nucleotides match TRBD2. The CDR3 covers 14 residues. In germline, CDR1 is MNHNY, CDR2 SVGAGI (reference sequence). V lost 9 bases to trimming and J lost 5 bases; unmatched junction nucleotides: 9. The CDR3 nucleotides read TGTGCCAGTGGAGCGGGGGGGCGTCGGGAGACCCAGTACTTC. Amino acids: CASGAGGRRETQYF.

In this sample, this clonotype turned up a few times. The V call is TRBV7-2, the J call TRBJ1-5; no definite D call. Germline lookup yields CDR1 SGHTA and CDR2 FQGNSA. The CDR3 covers 14 residues. Trimming removed 1 base from V and 6 bases from J, with 10 bases in between. The CDR3, as DNA: TGTGCCAGCAGCTTAGTCCCCATAGCTCAGCCCCAGCATTTT. This codes for CASSLVPIAQPQHF.

This clonotype was detected a few times. This rearrangement joins TRBV20-1 to TRBJ2-1; TRBD2 matches at 10 bases. CDR3 length: 17 residues. J gave up 2 bases and V 2 bases, and 9 bases lay outside the gene matches. Germline CDR1 reads DFQATT; CDR2 reads SNEGSKA (reference sequence). CDR3 amino acids: CSARKNAGLAAYNEQFF. For the CDR3, the DNA is TGCAGTGCTAGAAAAAACGCCGGACTAGCGGCCTACAATGAGCAGTTCTTC.

The rearrangement joins TRBV19 to TRBJ2-2; D not certain. Trimming took off 3 bases at V and 4 bases at J, with 3 bases between the two ends. CDR3 length: 12 amino acids. Germline V CDR1 and CDR2: LNHDA, SQIVND (reference sequence). CDR3 sequence (DNA): TGTGCCAGTAGTATCCTCACCGGGGAGCTGTTTTTT. This encodes CASSILTGELFF.

This clonotype was counted ten times or more. The CDR3 region has the DNA TGTGCCAGCAGTTCATCATCACAGAGGAATGAGCAGTTCTTC. Translated, it gives CASSSSSQRNEQFF. V and J are TRBV28 and TRBJ2-1; D is undetermined. V shed 4 bases and J shed 7 bases, with 14 bases lying between them. CDR3 length: 14 residues. The germline CDR1 and CDR2 sequences are MDHEN and SYDVKM.

This clonotype was found many times. This CDR3 is CASKGSSGGNTEAFF. DNA for the CDR3: TGTGCCAGCAAAGGGTCTAGTGGGGGGAACACTGAAGCTTTCTTT. V usage is TRBV28 and J usage is TRBJ1-1; D perhaps matches TRBD1 (5 bases). The CDR3 has 15 residues. The V end lost 7 bases, the J end lost 1 base, and 16 bases lay between the germline ends. The germline V gene has CDR1 MDHEN and CDR2 SYDVKM. The whole variable domain, filled in from reference TRBV28 and TRBJ1-1, reads DVKVTQSSRYLVKRTGEKVFLECVQDMDHENMFWYRQDPGLGLRLIYFSYDVKMKEKGDIPEGYSVSREKKERFSLILESASTNQTSMYLCASKGSSGGNTEAFFGQGTRLTVV.

The chain has TRBV6-1 and TRBJ2-1, with D unclear. This CDR3 region has 13 residues. Deletions cut 6 bases from V and 0 bases from J, with 6 bases between. From germline, CDR1 is MNHNS and CDR2 SASEGT. This chain's CDR3 is CASRQSSYNEQFF. The CDR3 bases are TGTGCCAGCAGACAGAGCTCCTACAATGAGCAGTTCTTC.